This T cell receptor beta chain was sequenced in a study of cytomegalovirus exposure and HLA in healthy donors. General observations from the study: The listing of 150 or so TCR beta chains classed them as cytomegalovirus-associated.

PCR amplification relied on 60 Vbeta primers (plus 13 Jbeta primers). Clones were read by immunoSEQ multiplex PCR, and TCRdb kept only the in-frame ones, dropping some. The data show roughly 240,000 clones, more than 70% seen once. The V segment lost 1 base and the J segment 4 bases; nucleotides outside the gene matches: 6. Germline loops: CDR1 SGHTA, CDR2 FQGNSA. This CDR3 comprises 16 residues. For this clone: Its antigen remains unidentified.

The chain joins TRBV7-2 to TRBJ1-1, with 10 bases lining up with TRBD1. The sequenced material came from PBMCs. The source is a boy between 5 and 17 years old in good health and CMV-seronegative. The CDR3 DNA sequence: TGTGCCAGCAGCTTAGACCCGGACAGGGGGAGCACTGAAGCTTTCTTT. It codes for CASSLDPDRGSTEAFF.